This T cell receptor beta chain was identified during a study of Ad26.COV2.S vaccination and SARS-CoV-2 variants. Deletions cut 3 bases from V and 0 bases from J, with 6 bases between. Per the germline V gene, CDR1 is MNHNS and CDR2 is SASEGT. The CDR3 consists of 15 residues. As for this clone: No antigen is known for it.

The repertoire was sequenced with immunoSEQ multiplex PCR; TCRdb's copy has only in-frame clones and lacks some. The sample has some 450,000 clones; around 90% are singletons. Study observations and caveats: After vaccination, reports described spike-specific CD8+ and CD4+ T cell responses as showing substantial breadth.

Treatment indicated: roughly 18 received Ad26.COV2.S at low or high dose, single or two shots; roughly five received placebo; per-sample allocation not given. Vaccine and placebo recipients were sampled on day 63 after the first injection. This sequence was found in a person aged 18-65 years who received the Ad26.COV2.S COVID-19 vaccine or a placebo. This sequence joins TRBV6-1 and TRBJ2-6; no firm D call. The source material was peripheral blood, sampled in a trial of Ad26.COV2.S vaccine versus placebo. The CDR3 sequence is CASSEALSGANVLTF. The CDR3 DNA is TGTGCCAGCAGTGAGGCCCTCTCTGGGGCCAACGTCCTGACTTTC.